The clone carrying this T cell receptor (beta chain) was detected a few times. Its antigen is undetermined. This specimen comes from a study of identical twins. Regarding the study as a whole: Within twin pairs, the out-of-frame alpha sequences they shared showed excess low generation probability. Memory repertoires lacked the insertion deficit that abundant cord blood beta clonotypes showed.

V trimming: 5 bases; J trimming: 3 bases; junction bases outside the gene matches: 9. Germline-derived CDR1 and CDR2 are SGHAT and FQNNGV. The CDR3 totals 17 residues. TCRdb re-called the 5' RACE reads through MiXCR, storing one row per CDR3 protein. The sample includes 200,000 to 250,000 distinct CDR3 sequences, roughly 7.1% of them seen just once. Separately, the same data were catalogued under a study of T cells expressing NK-cell markers.

The sequence came from a woman under 30 in good health. The specimen sequenced was CD8+ T cells sorted from blood. The gene calls are TRBV11-2 and TRBJ1-3; 11 bases are shared with TRBD1. CDR3 DNA: TGTGCCAGCAGCCGCAGGACAGGGGGCGGTATTGGAAACACCATATATTTT. Translation gives CASSRRTGGGIGNTIYF.